Following are 5 T cell receptor beta chains from one sample sequenced in a study of T cells in Graves' hyperthyroidism and ophthalmopathy. There were TCR beta CDR3 regions amplified from RNA transcripts. With the HTBI primer set, the TCR CDR3 went through a first round of RT-PCR. TCRdb reprocessed the multiplex PCR reads via MiXCR and lists one record per CDR3 protein. This table holds roughly 710,000 distinct CDR3 sequences, about 35% found once. Sequencing input: blood. These receptor sequences come from a woman in her thirties or forties with Graves' hyperthyroidism.

This clonotype came up many times. The rearrangement uses TRBV7-9 and TRBJ1-3, with D hard to call. The CDR3 is 16 amino acids. Trimming removed 6 bases at V and 1 base at J, with 16 bases between. Germline CDR1 is SEHNR and CDR2 is FQNEAQ (reference sequence). This chain's CDR3 is CASSSKPDPSGNTIYF. CDR3 nucleotides: TGTGCCAGCAGTTCTAAGCCCGATCCGTCTGGAAACACCATATATTTT.

Turning to this clonotype: The junction departs from the called germline gene at one end, perhaps through a read error. V gene TRBV10-2 combines with J gene TRBJ1-1, with TRBD1 matching 8 bases. This CDR3 is 15 amino acids long. From germline, CDR1 is WSHSY and CDR2 SAAADI. The CDR3: CASSDSGGGMSEAFF. The CDR3 DNA sequence: TGTGCCAGCAGTGACTCAGGGGGCGGAATGTCTGAAGCTTTCTTT.

V gene TRBV10-3 combines with J gene TRBJ1-2; D might be TRBD1 (6 bases). Between the trimmed V and J ends, which lost 8 bases and 4 bases, there was a span of 11 bases. This CDR3 has 12 amino acids. CDR1 is ENHRY and CDR2 is SYGVKD in the germline V gene. The CDR3 loop is CAISGGGYGYTF. CDR3 sequence (DNA): TGTGCCATCTCAGGAGGGGGCTATGGCTACACCTTC.

Note on this clonotype: With a much larger clone just one base away, this may be a read error. The chain is built from TRBV11-2 and TRBJ2-7, with 7 bases matching TRBD2. In germline, CDR1 is SGHAT, CDR2 FQNNGV. The CDR3 is made up of 16 amino acids. The CDR3 sequence: CASSPIGRITSYVQYF. In DNA form, the CDR3 reads TGTGCCAGCAGCCCCATCGGGAGGATCACATCCTACGTGCAGTACTTC.

Concerning this clonotype itself: This likely comes from a read error, as the CDR3 has no conserved phenylalanine or tryptophan at its end. The V and J genes are TRBV19 and TRBJ1-2, with TRBD1 identical over 8 bases. The CDR3 covers 16 residues. Losses at the gene ends were 7 bases for V and 1 base for J; bases not matched to a gene: 11. Germline loops: CDR1 LNHDA, CDR2 SQIVND (reference sequence). In DNA, the CDR3 is TGTGCCAGTACCGCCACCGGGACAGGAGTTAACTATGGCTACACCATC. Protein: CASTATGTGVNYGYTI.